There are a few counts of the clone carrying this TCR beta chain. The data stem from a study of beta chain features in type 1 diabetes. About the research overall: Across the samples, approximately 110,000,000 sorted cells were examined in total.

Germline V gene lookup returns CDR1 MGHDK and CDR2 SYGVNS. This CDR3 is built from 13 residues. The germline V and J ends were trimmed by 4 bases and 7 bases, with 13 bases remaining between them. Every isolated RNA sample was fully reverse transcribed, so sequencing captured expressed TCRB transcripts. The protocol was immunoSEQ multiplex PCR, while the TCRdb copy is restricted to in-frame clones and leaves out a portion. The sample includes a few hundred thousand clones, 14% of them seen just once. This clonotype originated in a man aged 25-40 years in good health. Sequencing was performed on central memory CD4+ T cells from blood. This chain joins TRBV25-1 and TRBJ1-1; no definite D call. The CDR3 DNA reads as TGTGCCAGCAGTGGAGTCGGCCTAAGTGAAGCTTTCTTT. Its protein product is CASSGVGLSEAFF.